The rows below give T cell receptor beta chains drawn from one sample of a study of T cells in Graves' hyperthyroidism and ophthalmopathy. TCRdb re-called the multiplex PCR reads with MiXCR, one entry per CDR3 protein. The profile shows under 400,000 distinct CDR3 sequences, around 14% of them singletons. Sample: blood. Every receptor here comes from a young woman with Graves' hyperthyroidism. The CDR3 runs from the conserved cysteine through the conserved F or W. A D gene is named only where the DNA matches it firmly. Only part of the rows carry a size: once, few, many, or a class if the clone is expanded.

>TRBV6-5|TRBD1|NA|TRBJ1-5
TGTGCCAGCAGTTTTGGACAGGGGAAATATCAGCCCCAGCATTTT
CASSFGQGKYQPQHF
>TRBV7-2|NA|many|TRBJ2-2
TGTGCCAGCAGCTTAACGACGGACGGGGAGCTGTTTTTT
CASSLTTDGELFF
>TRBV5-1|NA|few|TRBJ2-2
TGCGCCAGCAGCGGCTCCTACGGACTAACCGGGGAGCTGTTTTTT
CASSGSYGLTGELFF
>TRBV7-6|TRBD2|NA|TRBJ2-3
TGTGCCAGCAGCTCCGAGGGACTAGCTCGTTTAGATACGCAGTATTTT
CASSSEGLARLDTQYF
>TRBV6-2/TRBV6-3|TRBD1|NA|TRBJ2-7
TGTGCCAGCAGTGGACAGGACCTCAACTACGAGCAGTACTTC
CASSGQDLNYEQYF
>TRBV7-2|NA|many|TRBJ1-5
TGTGCCAGCAGCTTAGTATATGGGGGGTCTCAGCCCCAGCATTTT
CASSLVYGGSQPQHF
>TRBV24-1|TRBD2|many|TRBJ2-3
TGTGCCACCAGTGACCCTAATCTAGCGGGGGCTAGCACAGATACGCAGTATTTT
CATSDPNLAGASTDTQYF
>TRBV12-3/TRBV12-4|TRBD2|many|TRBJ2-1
TGTGCCAGCAGTTTATTTAGCGGGGGGGCGGATGAGCAGTTCTTC
CASSLFSGGADEQFF
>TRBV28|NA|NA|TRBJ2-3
TGTGCCAGCATAAACCGGGACCTGGGGTCGGATACGCAGTATTTT
CASINRDLGSDTQYF
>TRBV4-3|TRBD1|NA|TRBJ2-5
TGCGCCAGCAGCCAAGATAGGACAGGGGGAATTGTAAAGACCCAGTACTTC
CASSQDRTGGIVKTQYF
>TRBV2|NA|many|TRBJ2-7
TGTGCCAGCAGTGAAGCGCTTCAACAGGGCTCCTACGAGCAGTACTTC
CASSEALQQGSYEQYF
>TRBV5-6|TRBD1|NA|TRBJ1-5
TGTGCCAGCAGCTTGCTTTCCGGACAGGGGAAGGGTCAGCCCCAGCATTTT
CASSLLSGQGKGQPQHF
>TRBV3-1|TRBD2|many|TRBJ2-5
TGTGCCAGCAGCCAACTGGCGGGAGATGGGACCCAGTACTTC
CASSQLAGDGTQYF
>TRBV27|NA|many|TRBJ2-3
TGTGCCAGCAGTTTGGTCTACACAGATACGCAGTATTTT
CASSLVYTDTQYF
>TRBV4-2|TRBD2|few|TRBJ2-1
TGTGCCAGCAGCCAAACTCTCAGAGCGGGGGGATGGAATGAGCAGTTCTTC
CASSQTLRAGGWNEQFF
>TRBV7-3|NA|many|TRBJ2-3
TGTGCCAGCAGCTCGTGGCCTGGGGACACAGATACGCAGTATTTT
CASSSWPGDTDTQYF
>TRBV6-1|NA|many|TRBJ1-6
TGTGCCAGCGGAGAACAGGGAGTGTTGCCCCTCCACTTT
CASGEQGVLPLHF
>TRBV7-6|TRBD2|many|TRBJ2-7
TGTGCCACCAGGGGGCTAGCGGGAGAAAGTGGGACCTACGAGCAGTACTTC
CATRGLAGESGTYEQYF
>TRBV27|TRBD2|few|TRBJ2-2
TGTGCCAGCAGGCCGGGCGGGGGAACCGGGGAGCTGTTTTTT
CASRPGGGTGELFF
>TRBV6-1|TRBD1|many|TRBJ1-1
TGTGCCAGCAGTCTGACAGGGGCTTATGAAGCTTTCTTT
CASSLTGAYEAFF
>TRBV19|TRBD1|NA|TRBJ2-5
TGTGCCAGTTCACCCGCTACGACAGGGCAAGAGACCCAGTACTTC
CASSPATTGQETQYF
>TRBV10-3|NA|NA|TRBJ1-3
TGTGCCATCACTTTCGCCGGGACCATATATTTT
CAITFAGTIYF
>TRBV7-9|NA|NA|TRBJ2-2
TGTGCCAGCGGGACTCCGTACACCGGGGAGCTGTTTTTT
CASGTPYTGELFF
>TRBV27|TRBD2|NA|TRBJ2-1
TGTGCCAGCAGTTTTCTTCTAGCGGGAGGGCTTCGGAATGAGCAGTTCTTC
CASSFLLAGGLRNEQFF
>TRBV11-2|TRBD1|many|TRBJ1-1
TGTGCCAGCAGCTTGGGGACAGGTTCTGAAGCTTTCTTT
CASSLGTGSEAFF
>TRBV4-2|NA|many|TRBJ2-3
TGTGCCAGCAGCCAAGATAGTAGTTCTGCTAGCGGCACAGATACGCAGTATTTT
CASSQDSSSASGTDTQYF
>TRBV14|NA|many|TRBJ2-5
TGTGCCAGCAGCCAAACCAGGATAGTTGACCAAGAGACCCAGTACTTC
CASSQTRIVDQETQYF
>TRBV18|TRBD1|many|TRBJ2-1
TGTGCCAGCTCACGAGGGACAGGACGCGATGAGCAGTTCTTC
CASSRGTGRDEQFF
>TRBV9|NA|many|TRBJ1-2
TGTGCCAGCAGCGGCTATGGCTACACCTTC
CASSGYGYTF
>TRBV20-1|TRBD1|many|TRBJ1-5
TGCAGTGCTGGACAGGGCGGCAATCAGCCCCAGCATTTT
CSAGQGGNQPQHF
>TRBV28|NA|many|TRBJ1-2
TGTGCCAGCAGTTCCCTCATGCGTGGCTACACCTTC
CASSSLMRGYTF
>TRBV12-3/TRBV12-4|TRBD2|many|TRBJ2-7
TGTGCCAGCAGTTCCCTAGCGGGGGGGCCCCTCGAGCAGTACTTC
CASSSLAGGPLEQYF
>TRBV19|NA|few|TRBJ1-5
TGTGCCAGTAGTGAACAGAGTAATCAGCCCCAGCATTTT
CASSEQSNQPQHF
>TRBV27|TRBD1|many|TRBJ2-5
TGTGCTACCTCCACACAGGGGGCAATAGAGACCCAGTACTTC
CATSTQGAIETQYF
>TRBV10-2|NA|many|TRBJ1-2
TGCGCCAGCAGTGAACCGGGACTGCACTCCTTTAACTATGGCTACACCTTC
CASSEPGLHSFNYGYTF
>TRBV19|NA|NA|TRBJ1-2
TGTGCCAGTAGCGTCGGCTCAATGATCTATGGCTACACCTTC
CASSVGSMIYGYTF
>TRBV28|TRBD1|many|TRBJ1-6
TGTGCCAGCAGTTTGCCCGACAGGGGGCGATTAAATTCACCCCTCCACTTT
CASSLPDRGRLNSPLHF
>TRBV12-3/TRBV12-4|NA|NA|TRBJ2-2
TGTGCCAGCAGTTTCACTAGGCACACCGGGGAGCTGTTTTTT
CASSFTRHTGELFF
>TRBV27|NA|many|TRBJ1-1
TGTGCCAGCAGTTTATTGAGGGGTATCGGGACTGAAGCTTTCTTT
CASSLLRGIGTEAFF
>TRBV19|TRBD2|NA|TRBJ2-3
TGTGCCAGTAGTATAGGAGGAGCGGGAGGGGGAGATACGCAGTATTTT
CASSIGGAGGGDTQYF
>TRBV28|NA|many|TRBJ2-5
TGTGCCAGCAGTGTCAAGAGCGAGACCCAGTACTTC
CASSVKSETQYF
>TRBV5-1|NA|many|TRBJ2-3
TGCGCCAGCGGGCTAGCTCCCACAGATACGCAGTATTTT
CASGLAPTDTQYF
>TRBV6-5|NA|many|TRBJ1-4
TGTGCCAGCAGTTACTCAGGGGGTATTGAAAAACTGTTTTTT
CASSYSGGIEKLFF
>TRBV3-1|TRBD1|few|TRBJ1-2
TGTGCCAGCAGCCAAGGGACCCCCGACCTGGGACAGTCCTATGGCTACACCTTC
CASSQGTPDLGQSYGYTF
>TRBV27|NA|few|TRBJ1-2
TGTGCCAGCAGTTTATTGGGGGGGGACTATGGCTACACCTTC
CASSLLGGDYGYTF
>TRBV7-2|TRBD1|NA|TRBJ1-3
TGTGCCAGCAGCTTAGTCCCAGGGGGCACCATATATTTT
CASSLVPGGTIYF
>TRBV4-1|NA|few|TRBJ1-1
TGCGCCAGCAGCCGGACCCCGACGGAAGACACTGAAGCTTTCTTT
CASSRTPTEDTEAFF
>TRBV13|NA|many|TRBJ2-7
TGTGCCAGCAGCCCCTCCCCTCCTAGCGTTGCCCCCTACGAGCAGTACTTC
CASSPSPPSVAPYEQYF
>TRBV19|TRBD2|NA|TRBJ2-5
TGTGCCAGTAGTATAGGTTTTCTAGCGGGAGGTCAAGAGACCCAGTACTTC
CASSIGFLAGGQETQYF